This T cell receptor (beta chain) was recorded in a study of cytomegalovirus exposure and HLA in healthy donors. Findings and caveats of the study: Trimming of TCR beta V- and J-genes showed a link, identified in a later analysis, to a missense DCLRE1C variant. The analysis excluded some indistinguishable V segments, including TRBV6-2 and TRBV6-3.

Germline V gene lookup returns CDR1 LGHNA and CDR2 YSLEER. This CDR3 has 13 residues. Trimming removed 4 bases from V and 10 bases from J; junction bases left unmatched: 7. This clone was counted between two and nine times. The target antigen is unknown. Researchers ran the PCR with 60 Vbeta and 13 Jbeta primers. Sequencing used immunoSEQ multiplex PCR; TCRdb keeps in-frame clones, though not all of them. The repertoire includes 150,000 to 200,000 clones, roughly 87% of them detected once, and around 4.1% sits in the top ten. The V call is TRBV4-3, the J call TRBJ1-1; 9 bases are shared with TRBD1. This clonotype was obtained from a man aged 50 to 59 in good health and CMV-seropositive. Sequencing was carried out using PBMCs. In DNA, the CDR3 is TGCGCCAGCAGCCCATGGACAGGGGCGGGAGCTTTCTTT. It codes for CASSPWTGAGAFF.